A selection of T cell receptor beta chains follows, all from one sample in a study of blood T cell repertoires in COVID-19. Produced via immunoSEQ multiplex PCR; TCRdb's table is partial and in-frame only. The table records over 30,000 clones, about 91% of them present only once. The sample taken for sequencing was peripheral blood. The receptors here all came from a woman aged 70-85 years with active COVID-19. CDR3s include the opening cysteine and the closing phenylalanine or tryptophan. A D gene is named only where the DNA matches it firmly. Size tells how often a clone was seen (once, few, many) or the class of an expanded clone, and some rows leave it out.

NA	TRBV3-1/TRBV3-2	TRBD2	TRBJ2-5	CASSQGSGGSYQETQYF	TGTGCCAGCAGCCAAGGCAGCGGGGGGTCGTACCAAGAGACCCAGTACTTC
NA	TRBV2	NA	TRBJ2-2	CALRKGQGGNTGELFF	TGTGCCCTCCGCAAGGGGCAGGGGGGGAACACCGGGGAGCTGTTTTTT
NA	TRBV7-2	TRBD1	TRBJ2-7	CASSSGTGINEQYF	TGTGCCAGCAGCTCCGGGACAGGGATCAACGAGCAGTACTTC
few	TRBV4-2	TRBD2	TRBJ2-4	CASSQASGGRAKNIQYF	TGTGCCAGCAGCCAAGCTAGCGGGGGACGAGCCAAAAACATTCAGTACTTC
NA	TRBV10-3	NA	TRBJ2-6	CAISEQADGANVLTF	TGTGCCATCAGTGAACAGGCTGATGGGGCCAACGTCCTGACTTTC
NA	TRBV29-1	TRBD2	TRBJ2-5	CSVGISGGAIVTQYF	TGCAGCGTGGGGATTAGCGGGGGGGCTATTGTGACCCAGTACTTC
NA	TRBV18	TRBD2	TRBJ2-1	CASSPSSGASFNEQFF	TGTGCCAGCTCACCGTCTAGCGGGGCATCTTTCAATGAGCAGTTCTTC
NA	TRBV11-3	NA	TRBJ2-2	CASSSQALNTGELFF	TGTGCCAGCAGCTCCCAGGCACTGAACACCGGGGAGCTGTTTTTT
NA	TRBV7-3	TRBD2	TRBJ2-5	CASSFPSGGQETQYF	TGTGCCAGCAGCTTTCCCAGCGGGGGCCAAGAGACCCAGTACTTC
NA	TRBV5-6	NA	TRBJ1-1	CASSPTGGDAEAFF	TGTGCCAGCAGCCCAACGGGGGGCGACGCTGAAGCTTTCTTT
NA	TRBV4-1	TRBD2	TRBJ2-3	CASSRRNNVGTSGTDTQYF	TGCGCCAGCAGCCGAAGAAATAACGTCGGTACTAGCGGCACAGATACGCAGTATTTT
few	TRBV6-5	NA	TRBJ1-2	CASSPSPGYGYTF	TGTGCCAGCAGCCCGTCCCCGGGGTATGGCTACACCTTC
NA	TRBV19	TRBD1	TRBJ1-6	CASSTHAGTGASPLHF	TGTGCCAGTAGTACCCACGCCGGGACAGGGGCTTCACCCCTCCACTTT
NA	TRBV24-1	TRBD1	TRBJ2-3	CATSTGTGDTQYF	TGTGCCACGTCGACAGGGACGGGGGATACGCAGTATTTT
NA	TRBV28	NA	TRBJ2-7	CASHESPFDEQYF	TGTGCCAGCCACGAGAGCCCTTTTGACGAGCAGTACTTC
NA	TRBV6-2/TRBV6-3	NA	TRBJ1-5	CASSYLDHAGGQPQHF	TGTGCCAGCAGTTACTTAGATCATGCGGGAGGACAGCCCCAGCATTTT
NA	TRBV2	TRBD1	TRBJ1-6	CASTGTGTFSYNSPLHF	TGTGCCAGTACCGGGACAGGGACCTTTTCCTATAATTCACCCCTCCACTTT
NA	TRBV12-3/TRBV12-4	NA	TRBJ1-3	CASTQNSGTTYF	TGTGCCAGCACCCAGAACAGTGGAACCACATATTTT
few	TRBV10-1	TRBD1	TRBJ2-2	CASSPGQFAGELFF	TGCGCCAGCAGTCCGGGACAGTTCGCCGGGGAGCTGTTTTTT
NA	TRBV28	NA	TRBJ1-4	CASSLGGTNEKLFF	TGTGCCAGCAGTCTCGGGGGAACTAATGAAAAACTGTTTTTT
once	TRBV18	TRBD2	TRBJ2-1	CASSPAGTSGSLQQFF	TGTGCCAGCTCACCGGCGGGGACTAGCGGGAGCTTACAGCAGTTCTTC
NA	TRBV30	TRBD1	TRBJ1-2	CAWRKPGQGYGYTF	TGTGCCTGGAGAAAGCCGGGACAGGGGTATGGCTACACCTTC
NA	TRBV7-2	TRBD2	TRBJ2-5	CASSLAGGETQYF	TGTGCCAGCAGCTTAGCCGGGGGGGAGACCCAGTACTTC
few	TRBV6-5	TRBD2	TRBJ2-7	CASSNPGRGIWEQYF	TGTGCCAGCAGCAACCCGGGGCGGGGGATCTGGGAGCAGTACTTC
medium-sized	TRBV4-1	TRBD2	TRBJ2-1	CASSQESVAGGRSEQFF	TGCGCCAGCAGCCAAGAATCGGTAGCGGGGGGGCGGAGTGAGCAGTTCTTC
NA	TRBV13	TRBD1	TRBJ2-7	CASSSLGTGGYEQYF	TGTGCCAGCAGCTCTTTAGGGACAGGGGGCTACGAGCAGTACTTC